This T cell receptor (beta chain) came from a study of shared clonotypes between healthy human individuals. The germline gives CDR1 MNHNS, CDR2 SASEGT. The CDR3 consists of 12 residues. In the original analysis: Filtering differed, since immunoSEQ gave only junction sequences and no quality scores. Repertoires were generated with immunoSEQ multiplex PCR, while TCRdb's copy carries only in-frame clones and drops some. That table furnishes V, J and clone size, whereas the DNA furnished D and trimming. Of a few million clones listed, around 90% were seen once; the top ten hold over 0.12%. The chain couples TRBV6-1 to TRBJ2-7, with 9 bases identical to TRBD2. This TCR was sampled from a man younger than 35 in good health. Sample: naive CD4+ T cells sorted from blood. Subset of the sample: CD45RA+ positively selected. CDR3 sequence (DNA): TGTGCGGAGAGCGGGGGGTCCTACGAGCAGTACTTC. Encoded protein: CAESGGSYEQYF.